A selection of T cell receptor beta chains follows, all from one sample in a study of blood T cell repertoires in COVID-19. Profiling relied on immunoSEQ multiplex PCR, and the TCRdb table lists in-frame clones only, not all of them. The sample has 470,000 or so clones; roughly 85% are singletons. Sequencing was carried out using PBMCs or T cells enriched from blood (not recorded which). The receptors stem from a woman between 18 and 30 years old with acute COVID-19. CDR3s include the opening cysteine and the closing phenylalanine or tryptophan. A D gene is named only where the DNA matches it firmly. The size of a clone is reported for some rows only, either as once, few or many, or as a class for expanded clones.

V	size	D	J	DNA	CDR3
TRBV7-9	.	.	TRBJ2-3	TGTGCCAGCAGCTCGACAGTCGATACGCAGTATTTT	CASSSTVDTQYF
TRBV7-9	.	TRBD2	TRBJ2-3	TGTGCCAGCAGCCTACTCGCGGGAGGGATCACAGATACGCAGTATTTT	CASSLLAGGITDTQYF
TRBV15	.	TRBD2	TRBJ2-5	TGTGCCACCAGCAGAGTCCCACTAGCGGGGGTTCAAGAGACCCAGTACTTC	CATSRVPLAGVQETQYF
TRBV3-1/TRBV3-2	.	TRBD1	TRBJ2-7	TGTGCCAGCAGCCACTTGACAGGGTGGTACTTC	CASSHLTGWYF
TRBV11-2	.	.	TRBJ1-1	TGTGCCAGCAGCTTAGGAGCGAACACTGAAGCTTTCTTT	CASSLGANTEAFF
TRBV7-2	.	.	TRBJ2-7	TGTGCCAGCAGCTTAGAGGTGCGGGGAACCTACGAGCAGTACTTC	CASSLEVRGTYEQYF
TRBV6-2/TRBV6-3	.	TRBD2	TRBJ2-7	TGTGCCAGCAGTTGGGTAAGCGGGAAAGCCTACGAGCAGTACTTC	CASSWVSGKAYEQYF
TRBV30	.	.	TRBJ1-2	TGTGCCTGGAGTGTACAGGGTTTCTATGGCTACACCTTC	CAWSVQGFYGYTF
TRBV7-8	.	.	TRBJ2-5	TGTGCCAGTAGGGGCGGAGAGACCCAGTACTTC	CASRGGETQYF
TRBV5-6	.	.	TRBJ1-1	TGTGCCAGCAGTAAGCGAACCGGGGGACTTACGAACACTGAAGCTTTCTTT	CASSKRTGGLTNTEAFF
TRBV7-2	once	TRBD1	TRBJ2-7	TGTGCCAGCAGCGACAACAGGGGTGGGATCGAGCAGTACTTC	CASSDNRGGIEQYF
TRBV10-1	.	.	TRBJ1-3	TGCGCCAGCAGTGACAGGGCTGGAAACACCATATATTTT	CASSDRAGNTIYF
TRBV3-1/TRBV3-2	.	.	TRBJ1-5	TGTGCCAGCAGCCAACATACCTCAGGGGCAAGCAATCAGCCCCAGCATTTT	CASSQHTSGASNQPQHF
TRBV5-1	.	.	TRBJ1-1	TGCGCCAGCAGCTTGGCAGGGATGAACACTGAAGCTTTCTTT	CASSLAGMNTEAFF
TRBV6-4	.	TRBD2	TRBJ2-1	TGTGCCAGCAGTGACTCTAGCGGGGGGGCCAGCAATGAGCAGTTCTTC	CASSDSSGGASNEQFF
TRBV5-1	once	TRBD2	TRBJ2-5	TGCGCCAGCAGCCGAAGACTAGCGGGGGGCCGTACAAACCAAGAGACCCAGTACTTC	CASSRRLAGGRTNQETQYF
TRBV19	.	.	TRBJ2-6	TGTGCCAGTAGTATAACCGGGACTGGGGCCAACGTCCTGACTTTC	CASSITGTGANVLTF
TRBV9	.	.	TRBJ2-3	TGTGCCAGCAGCGTAGTGGGAGTGGGCACAGATACGCAGTATTTT	CASSVVGVGTDTQYF
TRBV28	few	TRBD1	TRBJ1-2	TGTGCCGTATTCTCAGGGGGCGTTTCTTATGGCTACACCTTC	CAVFSGGVSYGYTF
TRBV5-1	once	TRBD2	TRBJ2-7	TGCGCCACCGATGACGGGAGGGCCAGGGAGCAGTACTTC	CATDDGRAREQYF
TRBV6-5	once	.	TRBJ2-5	TGTGCCAGCAGTCGCGAGGCCGGGGAGACCCAGTACTTC	CASSREAGETQYF
TRBV30	.	.	TRBJ1-1	TGTGCCTGTGGGAGGGGGGCGAATACTGAAGCTTTCTTT	CACGRGANTEAFF
TRBV5-1	.	.	TRBJ1-1	TGCGCCAGCAGCTTTAAGACGGCGGACACTGAAGCTTTCTTT	CASSFKTADTEAFF
TRBV10-2	.	.	TRBJ2-7	TGCGCCAGCGAGACAGAAGGTTCCGAGCAGTACTTC	CASETEGSEQYF
TRBV3-1/TRBV3-2	.	.	TRBJ2-2	TGTGCCAGCAGCCAAGATCCACGCCTAGGTGGCTACGCCACCGGGGAGCTGTTTTTT	CASSQDPRLGGYATGELFF
TRBV10-3	.	.	TRBJ1-1	TGTGCCATCAGTGAGGAGGGGAGGGACACTGAAGCTTTCTTT	CAISEEGRDTEAFF
TRBV11-2	.	.	TRBJ1-4	TGTGCCAGCAGACAGGCGCCCTTAGGGGAAAAACTGTTTTTT	CASRQAPLGEKLFF